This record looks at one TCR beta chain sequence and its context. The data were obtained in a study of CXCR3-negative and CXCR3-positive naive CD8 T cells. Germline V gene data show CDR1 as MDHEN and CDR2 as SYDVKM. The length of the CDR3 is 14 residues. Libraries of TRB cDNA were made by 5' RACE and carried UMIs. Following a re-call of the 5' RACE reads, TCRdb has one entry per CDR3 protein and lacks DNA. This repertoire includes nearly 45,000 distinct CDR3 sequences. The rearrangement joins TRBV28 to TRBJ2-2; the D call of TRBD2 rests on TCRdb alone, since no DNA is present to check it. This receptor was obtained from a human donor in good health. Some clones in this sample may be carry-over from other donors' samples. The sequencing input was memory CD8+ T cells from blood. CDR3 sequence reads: CASSTFGEHGELFF.